This paragraph reports one TCR beta chain. Its target is unknown. The entry originates in a study of T cell responses to AZD1222 COVID-19 vaccine. Study-wide results and limits: Females outnumbered males among donors, who were mostly white British; clonal diversity was possibly underestimated.

The data were produced by immunoSEQ multiplex PCR, yet TCRdb's version contains in-frame clones alone and is incomplete. The table shows over 85,000 clones, with roughly 89% occurring only once. The trim removed 0 bases at V and 4 bases at J, leaving 6 bases unmatched. The CDR3 consists of 16 residues. The TCR sequence derives from an adult who received the AZD1222 COVID-19 vaccine. This sequence joins TRBV23-1 and TRBJ2-3; 8 bases are shared with TRBD2. TRBV23-1 is an ORF; its function is uncertain. The material was peripheral blood, obtained 28 days after the second AZD1222 dose. CDR3 DNA sequence: TGCGCCAGCAGTCAATCCCAAGCGGGAGTGGCAGATACGCAGTATTTT. This sequence encodes CASSQSQAGVADTQYF.